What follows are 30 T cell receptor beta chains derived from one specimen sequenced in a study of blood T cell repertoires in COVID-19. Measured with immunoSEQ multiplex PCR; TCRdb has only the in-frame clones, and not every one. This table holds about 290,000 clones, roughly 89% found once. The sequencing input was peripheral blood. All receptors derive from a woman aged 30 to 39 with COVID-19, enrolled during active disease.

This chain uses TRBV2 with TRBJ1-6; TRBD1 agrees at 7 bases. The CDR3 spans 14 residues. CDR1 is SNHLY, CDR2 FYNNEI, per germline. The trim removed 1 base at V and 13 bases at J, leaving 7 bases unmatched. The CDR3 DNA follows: TGTGCCAGCAGTGAAGGGACAGGACCTCATCCCCTCCACTTT. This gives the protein CASSEGTGPHPLHF.

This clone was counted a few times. The CDR3 DNA reads as TGTGCCAGTAGTATGTCCGATTGGGGGGGTGGTTCACCCCTCCACTTT. Amino acid sequence: CASSMSDWGGGSPLHF. The V call is TRBV19, the J call TRBJ1-6; D perhaps matches TRBD1 (5 bases). V lost 3 bases to trimming and J lost 9 bases, with 18 bases between them. The germline gives CDR1 LNHDA, CDR2 SQIVND (reference sequence). The CDR3 consists of 16 residues.

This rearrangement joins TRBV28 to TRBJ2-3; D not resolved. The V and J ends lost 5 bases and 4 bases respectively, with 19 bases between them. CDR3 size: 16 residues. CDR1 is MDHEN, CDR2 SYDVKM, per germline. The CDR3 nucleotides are TGTGCCAGCAGTCAGCCGGAGCTACCAGACGCAGATACGCAGTATTTT. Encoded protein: CASSQPELPDADTQYF.

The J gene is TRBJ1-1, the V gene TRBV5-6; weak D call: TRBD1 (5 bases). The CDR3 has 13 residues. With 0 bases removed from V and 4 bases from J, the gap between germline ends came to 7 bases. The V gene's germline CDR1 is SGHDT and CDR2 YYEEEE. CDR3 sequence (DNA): TGTGCCAGCAGCTTGGACGGGGGCACTGAAGCTTTCTTT. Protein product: CASSLDGGTEAFF.

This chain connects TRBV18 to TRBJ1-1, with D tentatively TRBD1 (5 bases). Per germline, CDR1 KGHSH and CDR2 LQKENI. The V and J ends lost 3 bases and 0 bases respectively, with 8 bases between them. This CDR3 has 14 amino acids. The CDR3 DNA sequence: TGTGCCAGCTCACCCCAGGGAATGAACACTGAAGCTTTCTTT. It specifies CASSPQGMNTEAFF. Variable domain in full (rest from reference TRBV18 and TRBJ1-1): NAGVMQNPRHLVRRRGQEARLRCSPMKGHSHVYWYRQLPEEGLKFMVYLQKENIIDESGMPKERFSAEFPKEGPSILRIQQVVRGDSAAYFCASSPQGMNTEAFFGQGTRLTVV.

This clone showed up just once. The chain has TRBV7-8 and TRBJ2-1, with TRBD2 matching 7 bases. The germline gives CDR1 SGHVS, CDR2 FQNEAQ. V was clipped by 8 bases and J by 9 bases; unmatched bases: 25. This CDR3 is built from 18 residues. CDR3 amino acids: CASLLGGWGERGTGEQFF. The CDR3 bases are TGTGCCAGCCTTCTGGGAGGATGGGGAGAGCGGGGCACGGGTGAGCAGTTCTTC.

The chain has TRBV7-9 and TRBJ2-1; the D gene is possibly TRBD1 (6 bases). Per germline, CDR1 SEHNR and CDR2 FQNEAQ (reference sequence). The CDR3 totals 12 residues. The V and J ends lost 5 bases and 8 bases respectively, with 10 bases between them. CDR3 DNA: TGTGCCAGCAGCAAACAGGGCCATGAGCAGTTCTTC. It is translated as CASSKQGHEQFF.

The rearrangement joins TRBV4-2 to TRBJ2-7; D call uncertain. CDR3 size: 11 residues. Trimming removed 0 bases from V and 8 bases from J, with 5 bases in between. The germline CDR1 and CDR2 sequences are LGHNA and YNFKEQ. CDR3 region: CASSQDGKQYF. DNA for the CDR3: TGTGCCAGCAGCCAAGATGGCAAGCAGTACTTC.

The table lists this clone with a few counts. The CDR3 is CASSIGGRKNYGYTF. The DNA of the CDR3 is TGTGCCAGTAGTATAGGGGGCAGAAAAAACTATGGCTACACCTTC. The chain employs TRBV19 and TRBJ1-2; weak D call: TRBD1 (5 bases). Deletions cut 1 base from V and 2 bases from J, with 11 bases between. CDR1 LNHDA and CDR2 SQIVND come from the germline V gene (reference sequence). This CDR3 is 15 amino acids long.

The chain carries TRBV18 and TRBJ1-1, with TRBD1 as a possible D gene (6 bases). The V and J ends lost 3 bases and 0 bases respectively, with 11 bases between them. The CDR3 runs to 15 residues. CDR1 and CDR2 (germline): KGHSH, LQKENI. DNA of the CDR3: TGTGCCAGCTCACCGCGAGACAGGCTGAACACTGAAGCTTTCTTT. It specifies CASSPRDRLNTEAFF.

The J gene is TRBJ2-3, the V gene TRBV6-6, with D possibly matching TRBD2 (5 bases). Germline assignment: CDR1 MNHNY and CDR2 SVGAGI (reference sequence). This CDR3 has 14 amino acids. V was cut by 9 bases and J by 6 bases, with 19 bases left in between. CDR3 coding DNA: TGTGCCAGTTCCATTTCGGGATTCGTGGATACGCAGTATTTT. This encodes CASSISGFVDTQYF.

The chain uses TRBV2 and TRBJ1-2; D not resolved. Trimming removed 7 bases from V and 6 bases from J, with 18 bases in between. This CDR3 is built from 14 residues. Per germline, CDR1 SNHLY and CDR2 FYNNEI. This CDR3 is CASKPQRKGDGYTF. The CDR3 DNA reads TGTGCCAGCAAACCCCAGCGGAAGGGTGATGGCTACACCTTC.

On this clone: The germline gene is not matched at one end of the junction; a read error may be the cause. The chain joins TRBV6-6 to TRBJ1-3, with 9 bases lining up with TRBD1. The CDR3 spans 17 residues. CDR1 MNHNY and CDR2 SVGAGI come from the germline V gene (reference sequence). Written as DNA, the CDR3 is TGTGCCAGCATTCGGACAGGGGCGAGTCTCTCTGAAAACACCATATATTTT. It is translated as CASIRTGASLSENTIYF.

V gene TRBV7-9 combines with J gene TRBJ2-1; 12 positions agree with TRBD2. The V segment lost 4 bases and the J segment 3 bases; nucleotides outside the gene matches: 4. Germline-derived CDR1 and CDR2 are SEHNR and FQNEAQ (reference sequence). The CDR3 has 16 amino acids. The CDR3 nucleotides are TGTGCCAGCAGCTCAGAACTAGCGGGGGGCTACAATGAGCAGTTCTTC. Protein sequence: CASSSELAGGYNEQFF.

Here the CDR3 reads CASSAPVGGSNQPQHF. DNA for the CDR3: TGTGCCAGCAGTGCCCCGGTCGGGGGGAGCAATCAGCCCCAGCATTTT. The gene calls are TRBV6-1 and TRBJ1-5; D might be TRBD1 (5 bases). The V end was cut by 4 bases, the J end by 1 base, with 14 bases between. The CDR3 sequence is 16 residues long. Per the germline V gene, CDR1 is MNHNS and CDR2 is SASEGT.

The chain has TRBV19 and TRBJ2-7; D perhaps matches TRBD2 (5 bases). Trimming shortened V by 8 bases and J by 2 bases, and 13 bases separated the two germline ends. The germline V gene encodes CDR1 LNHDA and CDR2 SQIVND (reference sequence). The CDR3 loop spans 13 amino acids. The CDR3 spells CASAGPIAYEQYF. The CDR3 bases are TGTGCCAGTGCGGGCCCAATCGCCTACGAGCAGTACTTC.

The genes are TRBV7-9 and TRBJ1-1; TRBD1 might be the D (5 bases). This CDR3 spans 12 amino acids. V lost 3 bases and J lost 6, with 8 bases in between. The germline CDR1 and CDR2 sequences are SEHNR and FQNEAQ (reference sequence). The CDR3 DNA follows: TGTGCCAGCAGCTTTGGAGGGGCTGAAGCTTTCTTT. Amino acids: CASSFGGAEAFF.

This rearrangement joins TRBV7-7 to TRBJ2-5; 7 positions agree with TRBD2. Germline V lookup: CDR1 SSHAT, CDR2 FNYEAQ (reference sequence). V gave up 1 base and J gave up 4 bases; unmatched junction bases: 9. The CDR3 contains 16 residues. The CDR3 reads CASSLGYGGGGETQYF. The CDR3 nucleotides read TGTGCCAGCAGCTTAGGGTACGGCGGGGGAGGAGAGACCCAGTACTTC.

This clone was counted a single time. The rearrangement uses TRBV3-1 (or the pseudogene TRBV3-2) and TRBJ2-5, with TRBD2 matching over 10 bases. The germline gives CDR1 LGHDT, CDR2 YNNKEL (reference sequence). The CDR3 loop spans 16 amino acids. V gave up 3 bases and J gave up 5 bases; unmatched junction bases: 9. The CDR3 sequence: CASSQRAGGLRETQYF. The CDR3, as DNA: TGTGCCAGCAGCCAGCGAGCGGGGGGGCTGAGGGAGACCCAGTACTTC.

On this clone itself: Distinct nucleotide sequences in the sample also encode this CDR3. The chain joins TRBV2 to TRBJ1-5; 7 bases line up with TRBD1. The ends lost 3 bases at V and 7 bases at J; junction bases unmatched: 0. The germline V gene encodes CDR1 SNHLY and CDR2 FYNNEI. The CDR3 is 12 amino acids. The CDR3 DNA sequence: TGTGCCAGCAGTGACAGGGGGCAGCCCCAGCATTTT. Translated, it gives CASSDRGQPQHF.

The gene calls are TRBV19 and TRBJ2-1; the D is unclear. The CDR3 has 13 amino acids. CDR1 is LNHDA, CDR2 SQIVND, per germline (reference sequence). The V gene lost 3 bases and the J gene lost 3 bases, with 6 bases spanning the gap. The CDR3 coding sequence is TGTGCCAGTAGTATGGGCGTCTACAATGAGCAGTTCTTC. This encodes CASSMGVYNEQFF.

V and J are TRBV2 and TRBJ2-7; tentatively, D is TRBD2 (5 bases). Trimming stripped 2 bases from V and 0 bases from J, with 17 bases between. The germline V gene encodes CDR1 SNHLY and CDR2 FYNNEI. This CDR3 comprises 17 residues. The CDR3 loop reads CASSEFPPRASSYEQYF. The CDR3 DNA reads TGTGCCAGCAGTGAATTCCCCCCGCGGGCCAGCTCCTACGAGCAGTACTTC.

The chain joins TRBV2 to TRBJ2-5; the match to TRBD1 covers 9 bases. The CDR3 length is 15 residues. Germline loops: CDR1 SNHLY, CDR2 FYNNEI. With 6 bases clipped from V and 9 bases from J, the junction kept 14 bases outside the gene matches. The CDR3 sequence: CASRYPGTGSVAQYF. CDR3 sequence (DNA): TGTGCCAGCAGATACCCCGGGACAGGGTCCGTGGCCCAGTACTTC.

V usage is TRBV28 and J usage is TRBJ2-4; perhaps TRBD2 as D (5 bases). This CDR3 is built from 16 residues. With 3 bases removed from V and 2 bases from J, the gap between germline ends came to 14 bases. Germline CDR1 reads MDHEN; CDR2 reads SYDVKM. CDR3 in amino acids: CASSFSTIGTKNIQYF. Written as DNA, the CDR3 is TGTGCCAGCAGTTTCTCGACTATAGGAACCAAAAACATTCAGTACTTC. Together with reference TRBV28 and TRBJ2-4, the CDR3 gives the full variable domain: DVKVTQSSRYLVKRTGEKVFLECVQDMDHENMFWYRQDPGLGLRLIYFSYDVKMKEKGDIPEGYSVSREKKERFSLILESASTNQTSMYLCASSFSTIGTKNIQYFGAGTRLSVL.

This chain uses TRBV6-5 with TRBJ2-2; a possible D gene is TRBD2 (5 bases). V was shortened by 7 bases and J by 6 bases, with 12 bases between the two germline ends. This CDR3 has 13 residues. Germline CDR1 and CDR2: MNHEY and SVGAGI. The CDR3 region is CASKRLAPGELFF. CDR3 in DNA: TGTGCCAGCAAGAGGCTAGCTCCCGGGGAGCTGTTTTTT.

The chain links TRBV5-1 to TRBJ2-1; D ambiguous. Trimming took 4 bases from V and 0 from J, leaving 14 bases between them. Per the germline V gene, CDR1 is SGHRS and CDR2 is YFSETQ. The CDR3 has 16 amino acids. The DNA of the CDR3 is TGCGCCAGCAGCGTCCTAGGATTTAGCTCCTACAATGAGCAGTTCTTC. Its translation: CASSVLGFSSYNEQFF.

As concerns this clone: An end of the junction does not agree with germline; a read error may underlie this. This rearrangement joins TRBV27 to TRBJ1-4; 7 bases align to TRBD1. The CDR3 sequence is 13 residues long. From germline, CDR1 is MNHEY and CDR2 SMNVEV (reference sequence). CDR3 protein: CASSISRDSSDAF. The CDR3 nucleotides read TGTGCCAGCAGTATCTCACGGGACAGCTCTGACGCTTTT.

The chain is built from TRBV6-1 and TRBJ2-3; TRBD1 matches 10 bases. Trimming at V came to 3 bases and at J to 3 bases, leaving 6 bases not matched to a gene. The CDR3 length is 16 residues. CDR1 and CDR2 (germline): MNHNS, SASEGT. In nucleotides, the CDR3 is TGTGCCAGCAGTGAGCGGCAGGACAGGGGGACAGATACGCAGTATTTT. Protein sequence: CASSERQDRGTDTQYF.

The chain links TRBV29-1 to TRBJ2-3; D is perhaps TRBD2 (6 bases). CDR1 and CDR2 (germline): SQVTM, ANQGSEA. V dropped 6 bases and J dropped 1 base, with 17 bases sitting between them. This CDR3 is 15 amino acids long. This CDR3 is CSVTGRTSRTDTQYF. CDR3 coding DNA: TGCAGCGTAACCGGGAGAACGTCCCGCACAGATACGCAGTATTTT.

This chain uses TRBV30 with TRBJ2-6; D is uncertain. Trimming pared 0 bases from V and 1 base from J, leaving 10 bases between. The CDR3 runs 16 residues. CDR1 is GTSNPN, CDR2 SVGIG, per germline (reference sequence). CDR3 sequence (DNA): TGTGCCTGGAGTGTACCCCTCGGGTCTGGGGCCAACGTCCTGACTTTC. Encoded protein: CAWSVPLGSGANVLTF.